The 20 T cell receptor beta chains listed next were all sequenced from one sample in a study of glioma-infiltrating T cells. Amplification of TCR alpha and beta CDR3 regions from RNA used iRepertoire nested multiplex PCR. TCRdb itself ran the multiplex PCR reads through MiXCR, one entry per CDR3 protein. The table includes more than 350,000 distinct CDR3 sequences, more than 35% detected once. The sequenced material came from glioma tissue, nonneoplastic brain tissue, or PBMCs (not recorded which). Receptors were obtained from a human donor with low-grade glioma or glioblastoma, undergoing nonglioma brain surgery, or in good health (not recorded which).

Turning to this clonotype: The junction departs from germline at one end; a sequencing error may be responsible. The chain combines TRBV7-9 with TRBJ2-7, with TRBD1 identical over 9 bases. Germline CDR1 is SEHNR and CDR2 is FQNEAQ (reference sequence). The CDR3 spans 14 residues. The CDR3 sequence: CASSPGTGRYEQCF. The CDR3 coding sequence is TGTGCCAGCAGCCCCGGGACAGGGCGATACGAGCAGTGCTTC.

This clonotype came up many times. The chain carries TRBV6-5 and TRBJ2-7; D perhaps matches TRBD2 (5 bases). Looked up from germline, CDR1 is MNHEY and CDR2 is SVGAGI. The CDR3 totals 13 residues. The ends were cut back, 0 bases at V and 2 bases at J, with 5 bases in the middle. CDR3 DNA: TGTGCCAGCAGTTACTCGAGGGCCTACGAGCAGTACTTC. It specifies CASSYSRAYEQYF.

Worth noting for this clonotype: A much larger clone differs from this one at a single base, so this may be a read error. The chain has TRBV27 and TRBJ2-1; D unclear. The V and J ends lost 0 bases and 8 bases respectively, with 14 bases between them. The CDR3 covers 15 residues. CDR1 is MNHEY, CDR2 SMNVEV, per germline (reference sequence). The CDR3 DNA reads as TGTGCCAGCAGTTTATCGTTCCCCAAAACCGATGAGCAGTTCTTC. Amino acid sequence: CASSLSFPKTDEQFF.

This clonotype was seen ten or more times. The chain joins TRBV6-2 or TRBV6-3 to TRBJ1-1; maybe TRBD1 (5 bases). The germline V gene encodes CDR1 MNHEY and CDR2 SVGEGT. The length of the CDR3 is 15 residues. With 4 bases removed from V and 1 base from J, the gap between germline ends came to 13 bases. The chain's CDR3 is CASSSTGVKNTEAFF. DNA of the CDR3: TGTGCCAGCAGTTCAACAGGAGTGAAGAACACTGAAGCTTTCTTT.

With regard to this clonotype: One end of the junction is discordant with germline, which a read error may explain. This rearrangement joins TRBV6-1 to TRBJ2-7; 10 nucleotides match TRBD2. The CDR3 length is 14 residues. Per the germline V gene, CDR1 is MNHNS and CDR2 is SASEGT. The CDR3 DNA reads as TGTGCCAGCGGTTATGGACTAGCGGACTACCAGCAGTACTTC. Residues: CASGYGLADYQQYF.

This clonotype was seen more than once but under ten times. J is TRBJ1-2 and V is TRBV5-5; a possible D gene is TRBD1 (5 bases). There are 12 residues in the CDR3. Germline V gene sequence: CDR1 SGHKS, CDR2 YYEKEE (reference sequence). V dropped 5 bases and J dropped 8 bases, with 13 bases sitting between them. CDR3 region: CASSSQGSGYTF. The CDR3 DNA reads TGTGCCAGCAGTTCCCAGGGTTCGGGCTACACCTTC.

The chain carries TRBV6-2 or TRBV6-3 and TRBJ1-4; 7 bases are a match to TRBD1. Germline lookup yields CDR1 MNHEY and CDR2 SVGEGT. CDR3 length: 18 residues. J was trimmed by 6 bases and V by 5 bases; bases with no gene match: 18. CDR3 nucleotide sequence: TGTGCCAGCAGTCCCTCTCGGGACAGACGAAGGGTGGATGAAAAACTGTTTTTT. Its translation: CASSPSRDRRRVDEKLFF.

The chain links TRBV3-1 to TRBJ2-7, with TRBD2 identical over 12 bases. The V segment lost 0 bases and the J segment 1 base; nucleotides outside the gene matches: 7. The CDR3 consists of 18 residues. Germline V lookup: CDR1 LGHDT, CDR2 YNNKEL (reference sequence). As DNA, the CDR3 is TGTGCCAGCAGCCAAGACACTAGGACTAGCGGGATATCCTACGAGCAGTACTTC. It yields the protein CASSQDTRTSGISYEQYF.

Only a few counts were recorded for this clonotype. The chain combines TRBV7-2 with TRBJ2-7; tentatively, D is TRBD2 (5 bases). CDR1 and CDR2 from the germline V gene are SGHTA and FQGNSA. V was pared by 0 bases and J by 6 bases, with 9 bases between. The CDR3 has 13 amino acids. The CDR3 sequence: CASSLAGVREQYF. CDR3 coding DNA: TGTGCCAGCAGCTTAGCGGGAGTCCGCGAGCAGTACTTC.

CDR3 bases: TGCGCCAGCAGCCGAGAGAGGGCTAGCGGGAGCGATGAGCAGTTCTTC. Encoded protein: CASSRERASGSDEQFF. This chain links TRBV4-3 with TRBJ2-1; 10 bases fit TRBD2. The CDR3 sequence is 16 residues long. V gave up 4 bases and J gave up 8 bases; unmatched junction bases: 11. Germline V CDR1 and CDR2: LGHNA, YSLEER.

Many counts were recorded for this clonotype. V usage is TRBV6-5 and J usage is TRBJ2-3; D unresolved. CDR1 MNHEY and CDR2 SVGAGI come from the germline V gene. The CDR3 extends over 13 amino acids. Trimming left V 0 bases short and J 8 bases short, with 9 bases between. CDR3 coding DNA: TGTGCCAGCAGTTACTCGAAGGGAACTACGCAGTATTTT. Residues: CASSYSKGTTQYF.

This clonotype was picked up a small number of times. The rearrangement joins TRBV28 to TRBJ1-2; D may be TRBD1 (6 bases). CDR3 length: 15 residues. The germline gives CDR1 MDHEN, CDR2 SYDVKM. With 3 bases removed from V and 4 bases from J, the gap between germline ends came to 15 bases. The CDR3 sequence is CASSFIGGGLYGYTF. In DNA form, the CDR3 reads TGTGCCAGCAGTTTCATAGGGGGAGGGCTCTATGGCTACACCTTC.

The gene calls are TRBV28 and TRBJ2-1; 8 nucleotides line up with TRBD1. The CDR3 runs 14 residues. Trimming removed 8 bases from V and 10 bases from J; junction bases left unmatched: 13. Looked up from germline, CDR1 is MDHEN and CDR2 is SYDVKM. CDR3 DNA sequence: TGTGCCAGCTACGCCGCGGACAGGGAGGACGAGCAGTTCTTC. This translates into CASYAADREDEQFF.

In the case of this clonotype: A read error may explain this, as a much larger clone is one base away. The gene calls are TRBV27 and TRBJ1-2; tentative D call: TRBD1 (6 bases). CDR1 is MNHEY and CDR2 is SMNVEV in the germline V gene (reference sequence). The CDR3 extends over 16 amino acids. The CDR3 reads CSSSLSPQGGDYGYTF. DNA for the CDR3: TGTTCCAGCAGTTTATCTCCACAGGGCGGTGACTATGGCTACACCTTC.

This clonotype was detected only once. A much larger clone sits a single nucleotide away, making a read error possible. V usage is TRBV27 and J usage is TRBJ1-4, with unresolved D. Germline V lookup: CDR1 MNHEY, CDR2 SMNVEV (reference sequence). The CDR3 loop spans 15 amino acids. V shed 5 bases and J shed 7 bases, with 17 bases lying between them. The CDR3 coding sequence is TGTGCCAGCAGTCCCTACTGGGTGCCTAGTGAAAAACTGTTTTTT. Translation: CASSPYWVPSEKLFF.

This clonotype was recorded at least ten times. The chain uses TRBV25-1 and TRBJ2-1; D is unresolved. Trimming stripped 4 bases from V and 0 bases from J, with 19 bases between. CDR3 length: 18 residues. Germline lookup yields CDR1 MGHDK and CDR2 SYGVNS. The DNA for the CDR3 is TGTGCCAGCAGTGCGTATGGCGGTAGGGATCGCTCCTACAATGAGCAGTTCTTC. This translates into CASSAYGGRDRSYNEQFF.

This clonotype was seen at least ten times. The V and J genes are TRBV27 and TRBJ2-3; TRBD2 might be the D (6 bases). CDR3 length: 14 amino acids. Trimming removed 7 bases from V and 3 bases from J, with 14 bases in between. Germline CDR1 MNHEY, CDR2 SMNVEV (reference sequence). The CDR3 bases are TGTGCCAGCATAGGGACTTCAAGGACAGATACGCAGTATTTT. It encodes CASIGTSRTDTQYF.

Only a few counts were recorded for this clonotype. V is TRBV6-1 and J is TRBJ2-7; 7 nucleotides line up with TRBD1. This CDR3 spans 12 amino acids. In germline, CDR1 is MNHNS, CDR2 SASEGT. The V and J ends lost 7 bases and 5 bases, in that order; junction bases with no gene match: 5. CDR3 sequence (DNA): TGTGCCAGCAAAAATACAGGGGACGAGCAGTACTTC. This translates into CASKNTGDEQYF.

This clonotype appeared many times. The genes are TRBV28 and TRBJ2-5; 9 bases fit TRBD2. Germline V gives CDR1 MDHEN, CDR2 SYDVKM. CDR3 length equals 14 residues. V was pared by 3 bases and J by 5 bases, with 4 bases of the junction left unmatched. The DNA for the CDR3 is TGTGCCAGCAGTTTCCGTCTAGCGGGGGAGACCCAGTACTTC. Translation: CASSFRLAGETQYF. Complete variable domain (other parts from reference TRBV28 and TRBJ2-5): DVKVTQSSRYLVKRTGEKVFLECVQDMDHENMFWYRQDPGLGLRLIYFSYDVKMKEKGDIPEGYSVSREKKERFSLILESASTNQTSMYLCASSFRLAGETQYFGPGTRLLVL.

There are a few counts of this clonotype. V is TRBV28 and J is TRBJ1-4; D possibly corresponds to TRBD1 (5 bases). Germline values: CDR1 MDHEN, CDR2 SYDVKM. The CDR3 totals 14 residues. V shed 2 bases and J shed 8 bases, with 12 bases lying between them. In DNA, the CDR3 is TGTGCCAGCAGTTTACAGGGCTGGCGCGAAAAACTGTTTTTT. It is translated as CASSLQGWREKLFF.